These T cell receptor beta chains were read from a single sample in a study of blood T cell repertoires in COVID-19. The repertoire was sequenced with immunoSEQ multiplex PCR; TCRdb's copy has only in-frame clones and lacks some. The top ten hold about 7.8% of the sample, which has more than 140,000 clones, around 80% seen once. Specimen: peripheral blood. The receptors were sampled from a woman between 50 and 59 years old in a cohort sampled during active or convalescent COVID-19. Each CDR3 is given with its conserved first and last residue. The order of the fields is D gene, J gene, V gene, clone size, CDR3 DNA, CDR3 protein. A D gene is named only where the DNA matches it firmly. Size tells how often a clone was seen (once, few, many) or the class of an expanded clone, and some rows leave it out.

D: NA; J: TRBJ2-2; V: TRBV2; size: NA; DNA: TGTGCCAGCGAAACAGGCAAAATCATCGGGGAGCTGTTTTTT; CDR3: CASETGKIIGELFF
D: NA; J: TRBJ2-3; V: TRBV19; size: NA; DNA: TGTGCCAGTAGTACGGGGGATACTAGCACAGATACGCAGTATTTT; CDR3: CASSTGDTSTDTQYF
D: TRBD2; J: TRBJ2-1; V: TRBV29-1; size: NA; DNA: TGCAGCGTTGAACCCAAAAGCGGGGGTAGCAATGAGCAGTTCTTC; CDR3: CSVEPKSGGSNEQFF
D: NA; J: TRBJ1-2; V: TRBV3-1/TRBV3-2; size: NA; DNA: TGTGCCAGCAGCCTCGCAGGGTGGCTAGGCTACACCTTC; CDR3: CASSLAGWLGYTF
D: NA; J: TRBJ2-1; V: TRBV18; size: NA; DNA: TGTGCCAGCTCACCACTGACGGGGAATGAGCAGTTCTTC; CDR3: CASSPLTGNEQFF
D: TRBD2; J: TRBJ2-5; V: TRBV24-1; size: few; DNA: TGTGCCACCAGTGATTCCGGACTAGCGGGGGGGCAAGAGACCCAGTACTTC; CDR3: CATSDSGLAGGQETQYF
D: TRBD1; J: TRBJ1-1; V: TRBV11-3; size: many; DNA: TGTGCCAGCAGCTTGGACAGGGCGGGCCCGGCTTTCTTT; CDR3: CASSLDRAGPAFF
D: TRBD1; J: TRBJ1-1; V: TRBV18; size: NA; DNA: TGTGCCAGCTCACTAGACAGGGCCAACACTGAAGCTTTCTTT; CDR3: CASSLDRANTEAFF
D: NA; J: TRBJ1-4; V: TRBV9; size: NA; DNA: TGTGCCAGCAGCGTAGGGGGCAGCGGGCACGAAAAACTGTTTTTT; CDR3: CASSVGGSGHEKLFF
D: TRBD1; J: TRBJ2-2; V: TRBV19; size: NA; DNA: TGTGCCAGTAGTACAGGACAGGGGCTGAACACCGGGGAGCTGTTTTTT; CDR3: CASSTGQGLNTGELFF
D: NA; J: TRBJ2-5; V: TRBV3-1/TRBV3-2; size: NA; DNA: TGTGCCAGCAGCCAAGGTGACAGGGAGGTAGAGACCCAGTACTTC; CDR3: CASSQGDREVETQYF
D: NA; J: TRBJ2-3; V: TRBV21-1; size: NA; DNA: TGTGCCAGCAGCAAAGTGTGGGCTAGCGGGGGAAGTAGCACAGATACGCAGTATTTT; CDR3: CASSKVWASGGSSTDTQYF
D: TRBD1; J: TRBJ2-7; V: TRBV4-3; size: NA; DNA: TGCGCCAGCAGCCACTCACATGGGACAGGGGGCCGGGAGCAGTACTTC; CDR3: CASSHSHGTGGREQYF
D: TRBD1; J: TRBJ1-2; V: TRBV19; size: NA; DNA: TGTGCCAGTAGTACACAGGGGTGGTATGGCTACACCTTC; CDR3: CASSTQGWYGYTF
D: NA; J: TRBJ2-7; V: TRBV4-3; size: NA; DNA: TGCGCCAGCAGCCAAGATTGGGCGGGGGCCGCCTACGAGCAGTACTTC; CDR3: CASSQDWAGAAYEQYF
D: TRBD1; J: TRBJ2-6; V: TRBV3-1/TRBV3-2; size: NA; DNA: TGTGCCAGCAGCCAAGAGACAGGGGATCTTGCCGTCCTGACTTTC; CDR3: CASSQETGDLAVLTF
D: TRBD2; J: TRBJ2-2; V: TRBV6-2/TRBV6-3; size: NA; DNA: TGTGCCAGCAGTTCCCTAGCGGGGGGACACACCGGGGAGCTGTTTTTT; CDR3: CASSSLAGGHTGELFF
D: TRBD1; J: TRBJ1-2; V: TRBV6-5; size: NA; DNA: TGTGCCAGCAGAGGAGGGACAGGGGTAGGGGGCTACACCTTC; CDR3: CASRGGTGVGGYTF
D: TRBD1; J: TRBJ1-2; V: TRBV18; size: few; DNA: TGTGCCAGCTCTAAGGGACAGCCTGGCTACACCTTC; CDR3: CASSKGQPGYTF
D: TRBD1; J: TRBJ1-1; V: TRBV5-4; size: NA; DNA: TGTGCCAGCAGCCGAGGACAGGGAGAGACTGAAGCTTTCTTT; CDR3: CASSRGQGETEAFF
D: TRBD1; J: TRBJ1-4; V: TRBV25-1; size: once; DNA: TGTGCCAGCAGGGTTTATACAGGGGAGGTGGGAGAAAAACTGTTTTTT; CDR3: CASRVYTGEVGEKLFF
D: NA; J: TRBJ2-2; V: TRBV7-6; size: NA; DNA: TGTGCCAGCAGCTCGGTGCGGGGGCACACCGGGGAGCTGTTTTTT; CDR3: CASSSVRGHTGELFF
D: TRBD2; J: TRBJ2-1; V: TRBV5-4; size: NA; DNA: TGTGCCGTCTCTAGCGGGGGGGGAATAGCGAATGAGCAGTTCTTC; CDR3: CAVSSGGGIANEQFF
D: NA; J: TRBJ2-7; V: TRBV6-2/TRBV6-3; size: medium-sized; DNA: TGTGCCAGCAGTTCCCGGACAGAGGGCGAGCAGTACTTC; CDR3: CASSSRTEGEQYF
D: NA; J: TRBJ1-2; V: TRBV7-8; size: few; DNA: TGTGCCAGCAGCCCTACGGACAGAAGCTATGGCTACACCTTC; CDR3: CASSPTDRSYGYTF
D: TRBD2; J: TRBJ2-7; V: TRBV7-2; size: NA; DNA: TGTGCCAGCAGCAATCGGGACTACCGCTACGAGCAGTACTTC; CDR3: CASSNRDYRYEQYF
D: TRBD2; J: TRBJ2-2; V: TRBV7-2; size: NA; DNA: TGTGCCAGCAGCTTAGCGATCGGGGGGGCCGGGGAGCTGTTTTTT; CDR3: CASSLAIGGAGELFF
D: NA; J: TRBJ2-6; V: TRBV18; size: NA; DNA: TGTGCCAGCTCACCCCTCTTGGTTCAGGGTGGGTCTGGGGCCAACGTCCTGACTTTC; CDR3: CASSPLLVQGGSGANVLTF
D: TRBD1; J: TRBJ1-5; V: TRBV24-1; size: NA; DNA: TGTGCCACCAGTGATCCTGGACAGGGGGATAAAGGCAATCAGCCCCAGCATTTT; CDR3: CATSDPGQGDKGNQPQHF
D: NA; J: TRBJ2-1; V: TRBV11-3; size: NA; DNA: TGTGCCAGCAGCTCGGGACGTTGGAGGGATGAGCAGTTCTTC; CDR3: CASSSGRWRDEQFF
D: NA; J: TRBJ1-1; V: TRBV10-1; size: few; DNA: TGCGCCAGCAGTGCAGGGATGCTCACTGAAGCTTTCTTT; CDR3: CASSAGMLTEAFF
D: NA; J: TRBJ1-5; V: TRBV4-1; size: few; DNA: TGCGCCAGCAGCCAAGCAGATACATCTAGGCATCAGCCCCAGCATTTT; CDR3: CASSQADTSRHQPQHF
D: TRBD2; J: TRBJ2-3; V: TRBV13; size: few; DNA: TGTGCCAGCAGCACCCTAGCGGCAGATACGCAGTATTTT; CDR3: CASSTLAADTQYF
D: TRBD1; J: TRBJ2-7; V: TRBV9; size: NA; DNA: TGTGCCAGCAGCGTATCCCCCAGGGACAGGGACGAGCAGTACTTC; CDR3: CASSVSPRDRDEQYF
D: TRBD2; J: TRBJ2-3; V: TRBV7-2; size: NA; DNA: TGTGCCAGCAGCGACACGGGACTAGGAGGCGCAGATACGCAGTATTTT; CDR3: CASSDTGLGGADTQYF
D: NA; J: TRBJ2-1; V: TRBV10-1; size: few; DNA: TGCGCCAGGCAGGCGCTAAACTCCTACAATGAGCAGTTCTTC; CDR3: CARQALNSYNEQFF
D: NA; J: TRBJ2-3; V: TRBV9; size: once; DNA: TGTGCCAGCAGCGTAGCTACTGGTGGGCACACAGATACGCAGTATTTT; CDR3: CASSVATGGHTDTQYF
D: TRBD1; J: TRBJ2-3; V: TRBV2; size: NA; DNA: TGTGCCAGCAATCAGGGACAGGTCACAGATACGCAGTATTTT; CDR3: CASNQGQVTDTQYF
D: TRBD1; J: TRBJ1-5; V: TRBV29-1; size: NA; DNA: TGCAGCGTTCCGGGACAGGGCAATCAGCCCCAGCATTTT; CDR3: CSVPGQGNQPQHF
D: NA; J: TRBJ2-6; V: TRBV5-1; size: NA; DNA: TGCGCCAGCAGCCCAGGACACGGTTCTGGGGCCAACGTCCTGACTTTC; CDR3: CASSPGHGSGANVLTF
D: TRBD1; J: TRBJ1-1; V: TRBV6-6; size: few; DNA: TGTGCCAGCAGTTACGCAGGGGGCACTGAAGCTTTCTTT; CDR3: CASSYAGGTEAFF
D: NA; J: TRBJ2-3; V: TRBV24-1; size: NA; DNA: TGTGCCACCAGTGATTTCCGAAAGGGAGATTACTTAGATACGCAGTATTTT; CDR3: CATSDFRKGDYLDTQYF